One sample yielded the 24 T cell receptor beta chains listed below, sequenced in a study of blood T cell repertoires in COVID-19. Clones were read by immunoSEQ multiplex PCR, and TCRdb kept only the in-frame ones, dropping some. In the table there are roughly 220,000 clones, about four fifths of which are singletons. Sequencing was carried out using peripheral blood. The source of these receptors is a woman at least 80 years old with COVID-19, enrolled during active disease.

V is TRBV10-3 and J is TRBJ2-5; 7 bases align to TRBD1. The CDR3 is made up of 14 amino acids. Per germline, CDR1 ENHRY and CDR2 SYGVKD. The J segment lost 2 bases and the V segment lost 4 bases, leaving 4 bases of the junction unmatched. In DNA form, the CDR3 reads TGTGCCATCAGTGCCCGGGACAGTCAAGAGACCCAGTACTTC. Its protein product is CAISARDSQETQYF.

The rearrangement uses TRBV2 and TRBJ1-2, with D maybe TRBD1 (5 bases). The CDR3 runs to 15 residues. Germline V gives CDR1 SNHLY, CDR2 FYNNEI. Between the trimmed V and J ends, which lost 3 bases and 4 bases, there was a span of 15 bases. The CDR3 region is CASSDDGWGLYGYTF. The DNA of the CDR3 is TGTGCCAGCAGTGATGACGGGTGGGGACTCTATGGCTACACCTTC.

The V and J genes are TRBV7-9 and TRBJ2-2; the D is unclear. V lost 5 bases and J 7 bases, leaving 11 bases between the germline ends. The CDR3 is 13 amino acids. The germline CDR1 and CDR2 sequences are SEHNR and FQNEAQ (reference sequence). In nucleotides, the CDR3 is TGTGCCAGCAGCCCTCATGCGATCGGGGAGCTGTTTTTT. Translated, it gives CASSPHAIGELFF. Supplemented by reference TRBV7-9 and TRBJ2-2, the full variable domain reads DTGVSQNPRHKITKRGQNVTFRCDPISEHNRLYWYRQTLGQGPEFLTYFQNEAQLEKSRLLSDRFSAERPKGSFSTLEIQRTEQGDSAMYLCASSPHAIGELFFGEGSRLTVL.

The chain couples TRBV29-1 to TRBJ1-2; D is uncertain. The V end lost 8 bases, the J end lost 0 bases, and 10 bases lay between the germline ends. The CDR3 consists of 12 residues. The V gene's germline CDR1 is SQVTM and CDR2 ANQGSEA. CDR3 region: CSSRQTNYGYTF. The CDR3 DNA reads as TGCAGCTCGCGGCAGACTAACTATGGCTACACCTTC.

This clone appeared a few times. The CDR3: CASSLQPRGSSPLHF. CDR3 in DNA: TGTGCCAGCAGCTTGCAGCCCAGGGGGAGTTCACCCCTCCACTTT. The chain has TRBV5-6 and TRBJ1-6; 7 nucleotides agree with TRBD1. The trim removed 1 base at V and 9 bases at J, leaving 7 bases unmatched. This CDR3 has 15 amino acids. Germline loops: CDR1 SGHDT, CDR2 YYEEEE.

The chain carries TRBV7-2 and TRBJ2-7, with 8 bases fitting TRBD1. V shed 5 bases and J 0 bases; nucleotides not matched to a gene: 6. The CDR3 consists of 15 residues. Germline CDR1 and CDR2: SGHTA and FQGNSA. In DNA form, the CDR3 reads TGTGCCAGCAGCCCCGGACAGGGAAGCTCCTACGAGCAGTACTTC. Residues: CASSPGQGSSYEQYF. Supplemented by reference TRBV7-2 and TRBJ2-7, the full variable domain reads GAGVSQSPSNKVTEKGKDVELRCDPISGHTALYWYRQSLGQGLEFLIYFQGNSAPDKSGLPSDRFSAERTGGSVSTLTIQRTQQEDSAVYLCASSPGQGSSYEQYFGPGTRLTVT.

This chain uses TRBV21-1 with TRBJ2-2; the D segment call TRBD2 is taken from the table without a DNA check. TRBV21-1 is a recognized pseudogene. The CDR3 runs 19 residues. Here the CDR3 reads CASSKITSLRTTHTGELFF. In DNA form, the CDR3 reads TGTGCCAGCAGCAAAATAACCTCCCTTAGGACTACACACACCGGGGAGCTGTTTTTT.

CDR3 region: CASSPPGGYGYTF. CDR3 nucleotides: TGTGCCAGCAGCCCGCCGGGTGGCTATGGCTACACCTTC. The chain is built from TRBV6-2 or TRBV6-3 and TRBJ1-2; D call uncertain. Trimming shortened V by 6 bases and J by 4 bases, and 12 bases separated the two germline ends. The germline V gene has CDR1 MNHEY and CDR2 SVGEGT. This CDR3 comprises 13 residues.

The V call is TRBV5-4, the J call TRBJ1-3; 8 positions agree with TRBD1. Germline trimming cut 3 bases from V and 7 bases from J; bases unmatched to any gene: 6. CDR1 and CDR2 from the germline V gene are SGHNT and YYREEE (reference sequence). The CDR3 is 14 amino acids. CDR3 in amino acids: CASSSRDRFNTIYF. The CDR3 nucleotides are TGTGCCAGCAGCTCGCGGGACAGGTTTAACACCATATATTTT.

This sequence joins TRBV5-1 and TRBJ2-7; TRBD2 agrees at 7 bases. CDR1 and CDR2 from the germline V gene are SGHRS and YFSETQ. This CDR3 region has 14 residues. With 2 bases clipped from V and 6 bases from J, the junction kept 8 bases outside the gene matches. CDR3 in DNA: TGCGCCAGCAGCTTTGGGAGGGGCTTCGGCGAGCAGTACTTC. This codes for CASSFGRGFGEQYF.

The chain links TRBV5-4 to TRBJ2-7, with 7 bases lining up with TRBD1. Germline CDR1 SGHNT, CDR2 YYREEE (reference sequence). This CDR3 contains 15 residues. V gave up 5 bases and J gave up 3 bases; unmatched junction bases: 11. The CDR3 nucleotides read TGTGCCAGCAGTCCTTCTCCGGGACAGATCTACGAGCAGTACTTC. Its translation is CASSPSPGQIYEQYF. The whole variable domain, remainder taken from reference TRBV5-4 and TRBJ2-7, is ETGVTQSPTHLIKTRGQQVTLRCSSQSGHNTVSWYQQALGQGPQFIFQYYREEENGRGNFPPRFSGLQFPNYSSELNVNALELDDSALYLCASSPSPGQIYEQYFGPGTRLTVT.

The genes are TRBV5-1 and TRBJ1-2; TRBD1 matches at 8 bases. Germline CDR1 SGHRS, CDR2 YFSETQ. Trimming cost V 3 bases and J 4 bases; bases outside gene matches: 5. The CDR3 contains 14 residues. The CDR3 is CASSSQGAAYGYTF. In nucleotides, the CDR3 is TGCGCCAGCAGCTCTCAGGGGGCGGCCTATGGCTACACCTTC.

This chain links TRBV5-1 with TRBJ2-1; the D gene is possibly TRBD2 (6 bases). The length of the CDR3 is 15 residues. Trimming took 2 bases from V and 7 from J, leaving 16 bases between them. Per germline, CDR1 SGHRS and CDR2 YFSETQ. The CDR3: CASSLGGSELNEQFF. Here the CDR3 DNA reads TGCGCCAGCAGCTTAGGAGGGAGTGAGTTGAATGAGCAGTTCTTC. Using reference TRBV5-1 and TRBJ2-1 for the parts outside the CDR3, the full variable domain is KAGVTQTPRYLIKTRGQQVTLSCSPISGHRSVSWYQQTPGQGLQFLFEYFSETQRNKGNFPGRFSGRQFSNSRSEMNVSTLELGDSALYLCASSLGGSELNEQFFGPGTRLTVL.

This chain joins TRBV7-9 and TRBJ2-3; TRBD1 is a possible D gene (5 bases). Germline values: CDR1 SEHNR, CDR2 FQNEAQ (reference sequence). Trimming took off 4 bases at V and 4 bases at J, with 6 bases between the two ends. The CDR3 is 12 residues long. CDR3 nucleotides: TGTGCCAGCAGCTCACAGGCAGATACGCAGTATTTT. It specifies CASSSQADTQYF. The whole variable domain, filled in from reference TRBV7-9 and TRBJ2-3, reads DTGVSQNPRHKITKRGQNVTFRCDPISEHNRLYWYRQTLGQGPEFLTYFQNEAQLEKSRLLSDRFSAERPKGSFSTLEIQRTEQGDSAMYLCASSSQADTQYFGPGTRLTVL.

The chain couples TRBV20-1 to TRBJ2-1; D unresolved. The CDR3 has 11 amino acids. Germline V lookup: CDR1 DFQATT, CDR2 SNEGSKA (reference sequence). The V and J ends lost 5 bases and 6 bases respectively, with 8 bases between them. The CDR3: CSARLRNEQFF. The CDR3 DNA is TGCAGTGCTCGACTGCGCAATGAGCAGTTCTTC.

The chain joins TRBV18 to TRBJ2-3; D gene ambiguous. V lost 3 bases and J 6 bases, leaving 16 bases between the germline ends. This CDR3 is built from 15 residues. CDR1 KGHSH and CDR2 LQKENI come from the germline V gene. In DNA, the CDR3 is TGTGCCAGCTCACCGAATAATCCAGGCCTGGATACGCAGTATTTT. Amino acid sequence: CASSPNNPGLDTQYF.

V usage is TRBV7-6 and J usage is TRBJ2-1; TRBD1 aligns across 10 bases. Germline-derived CDR1 and CDR2 are SGHVS and FNYEAQ. V lost 5 bases and J lost 5; bases outside the gene matches: 6. The CDR3 extends over 15 amino acids. CDR3 loop: CASSPGTGANNEQFF. CDR3 DNA sequence: TGTGCCAGCAGCCCAGGGACAGGGGCAAACAATGAGCAGTTCTTC. Looking up the rest from reference TRBV7-6 and TRBJ2-1 gives the full variable domain: GAGVSQSPRYKVTKRGQDVALRCDPISGHVSLYWYRQALGQGPEFLTYFNYEAQQDKSGLPNDRFSAERPEGSISTLTIQRTEQRDSAMYRCASSPGTGANNEQFFGPGTRLTVL.

The V and J genes are TRBV19 and TRBJ2-1, with 8 nucleotides matching TRBD2. The CDR3 covers 14 residues. Trimming removed 6 bases from V and 12 bases from J; junction bases left unmatched: 13. Looked up from germline, CDR1 is LNHDA and CDR2 is SQIVND (reference sequence). The CDR3: CASSPSGLAFLQFF. CDR3 in DNA: TGTGCCAGTAGCCCTTCCGGACTAGCCTTTTTGCAGTTCTTC.

This clone was observed a handful of times. The chain carries TRBV19 and TRBJ2-1, with 12 bases aligning to TRBD2. This CDR3 is built from 15 residues. In germline, CDR1 is LNHDA, CDR2 SQIVND (reference sequence). V gave up 8 bases and J gave up 0 bases; unmatched junction bases: 2. CDR3 sequence reads: CASSTSGSSYNEQFF. The CDR3 coding sequence is TGTGCCAGTTCGACTAGCGGGAGCTCCTACAATGAGCAGTTCTTC.

The chain's CDR3 is CASRRPQGRGTEAFF. DNA for the CDR3: TGTGCCAGCAGGCGGCCTCAGGGTAGGGGCACTGAAGCTTTCTTT. The rearrangement joins TRBV28 to TRBJ1-1, with D tentatively TRBD1 (5 bases). Per the germline V gene, CDR1 is MDHEN and CDR2 is SYDVKM. V was trimmed by 6 bases and J by 4 bases, leaving 18 bases between them. This CDR3 is built from 15 residues.

Turning to this clone: Distinct nucleotide sequences in the sample also encode this CDR3. CDR3 protein: CASSLRETQYF. CDR3 DNA sequence: TGTGCCAGCAGTTTGCGAGAGACCCAGTACTTC. The chain is built from TRBV12-3 or TRBV12-4 and TRBJ2-5, with D unresolved. The CDR3 totals 11 residues. V was pared by 3 bases and J by 4 bases, with 3 bases between.

This clone was counted a few times. The CDR3 bases are TGTGCCAGTAACAGGTCCCCCGGCTATGGCTACACCTTC. Its translation is CASNRSPGYGYTF. V usage is TRBV19 and J usage is TRBJ1-2, with D perhaps TRBD1 (5 bases). Germline V gene data show CDR1 as LNHDA and CDR2 as SQIVND (reference sequence). Trimming removed 7 bases at V and 4 bases at J, with 13 bases between. This CDR3 has 13 amino acids. The variable domain in full, completed from reference TRBV19 and TRBJ1-2, reads DGGITQSPKYLFRKEGQNVTLSCEQNLNHDAMYWYRQDPGQGLRLIYYSQIVNDFQKGDIAEGYSVSREKKESFPLTVTSAQKNPTAFYLCASNRSPGYGYTFGSGTRLTVV.

This clone was picked up one time. The genes are TRBV6-2 or TRBV6-3 and TRBJ2-1; 12 positions agree with TRBD2. CDR3 length: 16 amino acids. Germline V lookup: CDR1 MNHEY, CDR2 SVGEGT. J gave up 7 bases and V 6 bases, and 10 bases lay outside the gene matches. The CDR3 is CASSTILAGGRNEQFF. The CDR3, as DNA: TGTGCCAGCAGCACCATCCTAGCGGGAGGGCGGAATGAGCAGTTCTTC.

This clone was picked up a small number of times. This sequence joins TRBV28 and TRBJ2-5, with D tentatively TRBD1 (6 bases). The CDR3 totals 14 residues. Between the trimmed V and J ends, which lost 2 bases and 5 bases, there was a span of 12 bases. Germline loops: CDR1 MDHEN, CDR2 SYDVKM. This chain's CDR3 is CASSLQGMSETQYF. The CDR3, as DNA: TGTGCCAGCAGTTTACAGGGGATGTCGGAGACCCAGTACTTC.